These 27 T cell receptor beta chains share one sample of origin, sequenced in a study of blood T cell repertoires in COVID-19. Libraries were prepared by immunoSEQ multiplex PCR; TCRdb keeps only in-frame clonotypes and omits some of them. The sample lists about 100,000 clones, around 90% occurring once. The sequencing input was peripheral blood. Receptor source: a human donor with COVID-19, enrolled during active disease. The donor label of this sample is uncertain.

The chain recombines TRBV4-1 with TRBJ1-1; maybe TRBD1 (6 bases). This CDR3 has 14 amino acids. The germline V gene encodes CDR1 MGHRA and CDR2 YSYEKL. Deletions cut 3 bases from V and 5 bases from J, with 13 bases between. CDR3 amino acids: CASSHSRGGTEAFF. The CDR3 DNA reads as TGCGCCAGCAGCCACTCTAGGGGGGGAACTGAAGCTTTCTTT.

The chain carries TRBV4-2 and TRBJ2-7; perhaps TRBD2 as D (5 bases). In germline, CDR1 is LGHNA, CDR2 YNFKEQ. The CDR3 loop spans 15 amino acids. V was pared by 1 base and J by 4 bases, with 14 bases between. The CDR3 nucleotides are TGTGCCAGCAGCCAAGGTTTTCAGGAGGCTTACGAGCAGTACTTC. It is translated as CASSQGFQEAYEQYF.

The V gene is TRBV7-9, the J gene TRBJ2-1, with D possibly matching TRBD2 (6 bases). This CDR3 is built from 14 residues. Germline-derived CDR1 and CDR2 are SEHNR and FQNEAQ (reference sequence). V was pared by 5 bases and J by 4 bases, with 12 bases between. CDR3 residues: CASSLGREYNEQFF. CDR3 sequence (DNA): TGTGCCAGCAGCCTCGGACGGGAGTACAATGAGCAGTTCTTC.

The gene calls are TRBV6-1 and TRBJ1-1; D call uncertain. The CDR3 runs 13 residues. Germline V lookup: CDR1 MNHNS, CDR2 SASEGT. Trimming shortened V by 1 base and J by 5 bases, and 8 bases separated the two germline ends. CDR3 protein: CASSEVRGTEAFF. The CDR3 DNA sequence: TGTGCCAGCAGTGAAGTTCGGGGAACTGAAGCTTTCTTT.

This clone was seen once. The chain uses TRBV2 and TRBJ2-1; TRBD2 is a possible D gene (6 bases). CDR3 size: 14 residues. The V and J ends lost 6 bases and 4 bases respectively, with 13 bases between them. Germline V lookup: CDR1 SNHLY, CDR2 FYNNEI. CDR3 sequence (DNA): TGTGCCAGCAGAGCCGGGGGACGGTACAATGAGCAGTTCTTC. Translation gives CASRAGGRYNEQFF. The entire variable domain, with the rest obtained from reference TRBV2 and TRBJ2-1, is as follows: EPEVTQTPSHQVTQMGQEVILRCVPISNHLYFYWYRQILGQKVEFLVSFYNNEISEKSEIFDDQFSVERPDGSNFTLKIRSTKLEDSAMYFCASRAGGRYNEQFFGPGTRLTVL.

This chain links TRBV5-1 with TRBJ1-2; D is perhaps TRBD1 (6 bases). CDR1 and CDR2 (germline): SGHRS, YFSETQ. CDR3 size: 15 residues. The V gene lost 1 base and the J gene lost 6 bases, with 16 bases spanning the gap. CDR3 sequence (DNA): TGCGCCAGCAGCTTGAATATCAGGGGAGAGGATGGCTACACCTTC. Translating it yields CASSLNIRGEDGYTF.

The chain joins TRBV27 to TRBJ2-7, with D possibly being TRBD1 (6 bases). From germline, CDR1 is MNHEY and CDR2 SMNVEV (reference sequence). CDR3 size: 14 residues. V lost 2 bases, J lost 1 base, and 9 bases lay in between. The DNA for the CDR3 is TGTGCCAGCAGTTTACAGGGGCGTTCCTACGAGCAGTACTTC. Protein sequence: CASSLQGRSYEQYF.

The CDR3 DNA follows: TGCGCCACTTGGGGAATGGGGCCTAATCAGCCCCAGCATTTT. Amino acid sequence: CATWGMGPNQPQHF. The chain joins TRBV10-2 to TRBJ1-5; possibly TRBD1 for D (5 bases). V was cut by 10 bases and J by 4 bases, with 17 bases left in between. The germline V gene has CDR1 WSHSY and CDR2 SAAADI. CDR3 length: 14 residues.

The chain recombines TRBV7-9 with TRBJ1-2; a possible D gene is TRBD1 (5 bases). CDR1 and CDR2 from the germline V gene are SEHNR and FQNEAQ (reference sequence). The CDR3 contains 14 residues. With 3 bases removed from V and 8 bases from J, the gap between germline ends came to 16 bases. CDR3 nucleotides: TGTGCCAGCAGCTTTGGGCAGGGTGGGTACGGCTACACCTTC. This translates into CASSFGQGGYGYTF.

This clone was detected once. The V call is TRBV5-1, the J call TRBJ1-1, with TRBD1 as a possible D gene (6 bases). Germline CDR1 is SGHRS and CDR2 is YFSETQ. The CDR3 consists of 19 residues. The V end lost 4 bases, the J end lost 1 base, and 26 bases lay between the germline ends. CDR3 sequence reads: CASSQPDRKVALGNTEAFF. CDR3 in DNA: TGCGCCAGCAGCCAACCAGACAGGAAAGTTGCCTTAGGGAACACTGAAGCTTTCTTT.

Concerning this clone itself: The sample holds other DNA sequences that translate to the same CDR3. The chain couples TRBV18 to TRBJ1-1; 7 nucleotides line up with TRBD1. V gave up 3 bases and J gave up 5 bases; unmatched junction bases: 0. The CDR3 sequence is 12 residues long. Looked up from germline, CDR1 is KGHSH and CDR2 is LQKENI. Here the CDR3 DNA reads TGTGCCAGCTCACCGGGACAGACTGAAGCTTTCTTT. This sequence encodes CASSPGQTEAFF.

The genes are TRBV5-1 and TRBJ2-3; TRBD2 matches at 7 bases. CDR1 and CDR2 from the germline V gene are SGHRS and YFSETQ. The CDR3 covers 15 residues. V was pared by 3 bases and J by 0 bases, with 4 bases of the junction left unmatched. The CDR3, as DNA: TGCGCCAGCAGCTGGGGGGGACTAAGCACAGATACGCAGTATTTT. The encoded protein is CASSWGGLSTDTQYF.

The V gene is TRBV6-5, the J gene TRBJ1-1; possible D gene TRBD1, 5 bases. Germline CDR1 MNHEY, CDR2 SVGAGI. The V end was cut by 7 bases, the J end by 2 bases, with 17 bases between. This CDR3 is 15 amino acids long. The CDR3 DNA reads as TGTGCCAGCACCCCAATGTGGGGGGTAAACACTGAAGCTTTCTTT. This gives the protein CASTPMWGVNTEAFF.

This clone was picked up one time. The rearrangement joins TRBV12-3 or TRBV12-4 to TRBJ1-1; 8 bases map to TRBD1. With 7 bases clipped from V and 6 bases from J, the junction kept 7 bases outside the gene matches. CDR3 size: 13 residues. Here the CDR3 reads CASNFGTGAEAFF. The CDR3 DNA is TGTGCCAGCAACTTCGGGACAGGCGCTGAAGCTTTCTTT.

This rearrangement joins TRBV30 to TRBJ2-2; D ambiguous. The CDR3 consists of 13 residues. Trimming shortened V by 0 bases and J by 4 bases, and 6 bases separated the two germline ends. The germline V gene encodes CDR1 GTSNPN and CDR2 SVGIG (reference sequence). CDR3 nucleotide sequence: TGTGCCTGGAGTGTACTTTTCACCGGGGAGCTGTTTTTT. Translated: CAWSVLFTGELFF.

Turning to this clone: The junction does not match germline at one end; this may be a read error. The V gene is TRBV4-2, the J gene TRBJ1-6; 10 positions match TRBD1. The CDR3 is 17 residues long. Looked up from germline, CDR1 is LGHNA and CDR2 is YNFKEQ. CDR3 amino acids: CASSQGLRDRGNSPLHF. The CDR3 DNA reads as TGTGCCAGCAGCCAAGGACTTAGGGACAGGGGAAATTCTCCCCTCCACTTT.

This chain uses TRBV10-3 with TRBJ1-1, with D maybe TRBD1 (6 bases). The CDR3 loop spans 11 amino acids. V dropped 7 bases and J dropped 8 bases, with 11 bases sitting between them. From germline, CDR1 is ENHRY and CDR2 SYGVKD. CDR3 amino acids: CAITGGTEAFF. DNA for the CDR3: TGTGCCATCACGGGGGGGACAGAAGCTTTCTTT.

The chain uses TRBV7-2 and TRBJ2-5; D call uncertain. The germline V and J ends were trimmed by 1 base and 8 bases, with 11 bases remaining between them. From germline, CDR1 is SGHTA and CDR2 FQGNSA. This CDR3 comprises 13 residues. The CDR3 here is CASSLGLARTQYF. The CDR3 bases are TGTGCCAGCAGCTTAGGACTGGCACGAACCCAGTACTTC.

The chain links TRBV2 to TRBJ1-2; 7 nucleotides align to TRBD1. Germline V gene sequence: CDR1 SNHLY, CDR2 FYNNEI. V lost 1 base, J lost 3 bases, and 8 bases stayed unmatched. The CDR3 contains 16 residues. CDR3 sequence: CASSEVGGRGYYGYTF. The CDR3 DNA follows: TGTGCCAGCAGTGAAGTAGGTGGCAGGGGGTACTATGGCTACACCTTC.

The chain's CDR3 is CASSPWAKAEAFF. CDR3 coding DNA: TGTGCCAGCAGCCCTTGGGCTAAGGCTGAAGCTTTCTTT. V is TRBV27 and J is TRBJ1-1; D is undetermined. The germline V gene encodes CDR1 MNHEY and CDR2 SMNVEV (reference sequence). Trimming took 6 bases from V and 6 from J, leaving 14 bases between them. This CDR3 has 13 residues.

The rearrangement joins TRBV20-1 to TRBJ1-2; D remains ambiguous. This CDR3 region has 11 residues. Germline assignment: CDR1 DFQATT and CDR2 SNEGSKA (reference sequence). With 3 bases removed from V and 4 bases from J, the gap between germline ends came to 6 bases. CDR3 amino acids: CSARLSYGYTF. The CDR3 DNA reads TGCAGTGCTAGGCTTAGCTATGGCTACACCTTC.

CDR3 loop: CASGEGRTEAFF. The CDR3, as DNA: TGTGCCAGTGGGGAGGGGCGTACTGAAGCTTTCTTT. The V gene is TRBV27, the J gene TRBJ1-1, with D tentatively TRBD1 (5 bases). The germline CDR1 and CDR2 sequences are MNHEY and SMNVEV (reference sequence). The CDR3 has 12 amino acids. The V gene lost 9 bases and the J gene lost 5 bases, with 13 bases spanning the gap.

The chain joins TRBV9 to TRBJ1-1; a possible D gene is TRBD1 (5 bases). Germline V CDR1 and CDR2: SGDLS, YYNGEE. Between the trimmed V and J ends, which lost 4 bases and 2 bases, there was a span of 15 bases. The CDR3 covers 15 residues. Here the CDR3 reads CASSPKGQDNTEAFF. The CDR3 coding sequence is TGTGCCAGCAGCCCCAAGGGGCAGGACAACACTGAAGCTTTCTTT.

The chain is built from TRBV7-3 and TRBJ2-7, with 8 bases identical to TRBD2. Germline trimming cut 7 bases from V and 7 bases from J; bases unmatched to any gene: 18. The CDR3 loop spans 16 amino acids. Germline V CDR1 and CDR2: SGHTA, FQGTGA. The CDR3 DNA follows: TGTGCCAGCAACCGAGGGCGGGGTAGCGGGGAAAGTGAGCAGTACTTC. Protein product: CASNRGRGSGESEQYF.

This chain uses TRBV29-1 with TRBJ2-7, with D possibly matching TRBD2 (5 bases). Germline CDR1 SQVTM, CDR2 ANQGSEA. V lost 2 bases to trimming and J lost 2 bases, with 13 bases between them. This CDR3 comprises 14 residues. In nucleotides, the CDR3 is TGCAGCGTTGAAAGAGCGGAGCCCCCCTACGAGCAGTACTTC. Its protein product is CSVERAEPPYEQYF.

V gene TRBV3-1 (or the pseudogene TRBV3-2) combines with J gene TRBJ1-6, with 7 bases aligning to TRBD1. Germline-derived CDR1 and CDR2 are LGHDT and YNNKEL (reference sequence). V lost 0 bases and J lost 11; bases outside the gene matches: 10. The CDR3 runs 16 residues. CDR3 loop: CASSQDPPGTVPPLHF. For the CDR3, the DNA is TGTGCCAGCAGCCAAGACCCGCCCGGGACAGTGCCACCCCTCCACTTT.

The rearrangement joins TRBV5-5 to TRBJ1-2, with D unclear. The CDR3 totals 14 residues. With 2 bases removed from V and 4 bases from J, the gap between germline ends came to 12 bases. Germline V gene sequence: CDR1 SGHKS, CDR2 YYEKEE (reference sequence). This CDR3 reads CASSFSGLSYGYTF. The CDR3 DNA reads TGTGCCAGCAGCTTCTCGGGGTTGAGCTATGGCTACACCTTC.